Each of the 4 T cell receptor beta chains below was sequenced from the same sample in a study of tumor and adjacent non-tumor tissue in lung cancer (dated by TCRdb to 2016 to 2018). Libraries were constructed by multiplex PCR. Sequencing was performed on an Illumina HiSeq 2500. TCRbeta libraries were constructed through three rounds of nested PCR with primers (Table S4) according to protocols adapted from ARM-PCR. Clones were called with MiXCR by TCRdb after fastp trimmed the public reads at Q25, and only in-frame beta chains were retained. Rows with one shared CDR3 protein collapse into an entry with the most common genes and DNA. The sample table shows about 93,000 distinct CDR3 sequences, and around two thirds are seen once. Of the sample, around 16% falls within the top ten clones. RNA was extracted from bulk unsorted tissue and checked for quality with a NanoDrop ND-1000 and an Agilent 2100.

Sequencing input: lung tumor tissue. These receptor sequences come from a man between 65 and 79 years old with non-small cell lung cancer.

This clonotype showed up just a few times. A much more abundant neighbour one base away suggests this may be a read error. The chain uses TRBV10-3 and TRBJ2-2; D not certain. Trimming removed 3 bases at V and 5 bases at J, with 7 bases between. The CDR3 length is 13 residues. The germline gives CDR1 ENHRY, CDR2 SYGVKD. CDR3 sequence reads: CAISDYYTGELFF. CDR3 nucleotides: TGTGCCATCAGTGACTACTATACCGGGGAGCTGTTTTTT.

Of note for this clonotype: This may come from a read error, since a much larger clone is one base off. This chain links TRBV5-4 with TRBJ1-5; 9 bases agree with TRBD1. The germline CDR1 and CDR2 sequences are SGHNT and YYREEE (reference sequence). The CDR3 spans 18 residues. The trim removed 0 bases at V and 0 bases at J, leaving 7 bases unmatched. CDR3 bases: TGTGCCAGCAGCTTGGGGGGACAGGGCCAAAATAGCAATCAGCCCCAGCATTTT. Amino acids: CASSLGGQGQNSNQPQHF.

In its sample, this clonotype was seen once. Since a much larger clone is just one base distant, this may be a read error. This chain joins TRBV7-9 and TRBJ1-6, with a possible D match to TRBD1 (5 bases). This CDR3 region has 15 residues. V was shortened by 8 bases and J by 3 bases, with 14 bases between the two germline ends. Germline V gives CDR1 SEHNR, CDR2 FQNEAQ (reference sequence). Here the CDR3 DNA reads TGTGCCAGCGGAGGGGCCAGCTTCTATAATTCACCCCTCCACTTT. This gives the protein CASGGASFYNSPLHF.

The chain joins TRBV6-6 to TRBJ2-1; a possible D gene is TRBD1 (5 bases). The CDR3 sequence is 15 residues long. The ends were cut back, 6 bases at V and 12 bases at J, with 24 bases in the middle. The germline gives CDR1 MNHNY, CDR2 SVGAGI (reference sequence). The CDR3 DNA is TGTGCCAGCAGCCCCCCAGGGAAGGTATCAAGAGGGCAGTTCTTC. Amino acids: CASSPPGKVSRGQFF.